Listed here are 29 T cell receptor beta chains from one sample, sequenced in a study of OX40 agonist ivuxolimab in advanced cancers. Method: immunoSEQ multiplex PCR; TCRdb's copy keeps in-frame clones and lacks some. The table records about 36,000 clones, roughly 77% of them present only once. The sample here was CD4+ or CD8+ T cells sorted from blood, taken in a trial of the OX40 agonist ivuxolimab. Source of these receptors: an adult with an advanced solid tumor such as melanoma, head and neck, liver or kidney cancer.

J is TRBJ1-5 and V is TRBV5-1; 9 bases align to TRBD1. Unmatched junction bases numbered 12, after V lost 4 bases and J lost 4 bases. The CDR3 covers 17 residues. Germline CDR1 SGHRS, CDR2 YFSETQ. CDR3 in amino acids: CASSPGTGNIGNQPQHF. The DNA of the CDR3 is TGCGCCAGCAGCCCTGGGACAGGGAATATAGGGAATCAGCCCCAGCATTTT.

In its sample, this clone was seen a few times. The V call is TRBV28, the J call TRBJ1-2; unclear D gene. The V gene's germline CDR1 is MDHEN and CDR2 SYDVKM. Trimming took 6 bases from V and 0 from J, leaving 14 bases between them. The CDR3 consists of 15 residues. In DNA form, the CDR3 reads TGTGCCAGCAGAACAAGACACGGATCTAACTATGGCTACACCTTC. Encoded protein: CASRTRHGSNYGYTF.

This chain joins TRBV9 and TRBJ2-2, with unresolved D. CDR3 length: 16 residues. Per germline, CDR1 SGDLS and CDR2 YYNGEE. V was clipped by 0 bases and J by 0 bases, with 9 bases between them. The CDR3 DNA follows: TGTGCCAGCAGCGTAGGTCCTATCGCGAACACCGGGGAGCTGTTTTTT. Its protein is CASSVGPIANTGELFF.

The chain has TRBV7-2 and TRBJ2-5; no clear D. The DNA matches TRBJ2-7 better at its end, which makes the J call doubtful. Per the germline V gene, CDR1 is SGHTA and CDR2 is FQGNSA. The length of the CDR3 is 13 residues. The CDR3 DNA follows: TGTGCCAGCACGAAGCCGAGCTCCTACGAGCAGTACTTC. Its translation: CASTKPSSYEQYF.

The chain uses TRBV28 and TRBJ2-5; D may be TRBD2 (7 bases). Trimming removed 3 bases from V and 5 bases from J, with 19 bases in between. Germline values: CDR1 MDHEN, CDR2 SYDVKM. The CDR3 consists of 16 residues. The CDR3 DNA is TGTGCCAGCAGTTTTTGGAGCGGGGAGGGGGTGGAGACCCAGTACTTC. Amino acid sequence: CASSFWSGEGVETQYF.

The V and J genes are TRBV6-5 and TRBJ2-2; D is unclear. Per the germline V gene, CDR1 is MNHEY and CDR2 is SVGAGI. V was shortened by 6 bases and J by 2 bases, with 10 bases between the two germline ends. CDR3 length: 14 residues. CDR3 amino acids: CASSRPSNTGELFF. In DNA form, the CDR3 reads TGTGCCAGCAGCAGACCCTCCAACACCGGGGAGCTGTTTTTT.

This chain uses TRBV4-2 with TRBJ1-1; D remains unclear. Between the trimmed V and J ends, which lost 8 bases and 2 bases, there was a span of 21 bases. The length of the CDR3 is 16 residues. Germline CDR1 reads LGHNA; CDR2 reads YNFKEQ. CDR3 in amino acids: CASSSDIGRLNTEAFF. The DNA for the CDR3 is TGTGCCAGCTCGAGCGACATAGGGAGACTAAACACTGAAGCTTTCTTT.

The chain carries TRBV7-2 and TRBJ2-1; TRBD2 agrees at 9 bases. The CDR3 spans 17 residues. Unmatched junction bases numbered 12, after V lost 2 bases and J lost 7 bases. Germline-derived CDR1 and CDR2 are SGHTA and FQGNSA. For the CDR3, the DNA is TGTGCCAGCAGCTTAAGGTTGGGTGCGGGGGGGCCAAATGAGCAGTTCTTC. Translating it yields CASSLRLGAGGPNEQFF.

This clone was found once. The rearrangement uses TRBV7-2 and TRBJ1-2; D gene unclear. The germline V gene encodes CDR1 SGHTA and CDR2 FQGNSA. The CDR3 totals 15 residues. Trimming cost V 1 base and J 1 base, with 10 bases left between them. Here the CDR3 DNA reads TGTGCCAGCAGCTTAGAACCGGGTGGTAACTATGGCTACACCTTC. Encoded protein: CASSLEPGGNYGYTF.

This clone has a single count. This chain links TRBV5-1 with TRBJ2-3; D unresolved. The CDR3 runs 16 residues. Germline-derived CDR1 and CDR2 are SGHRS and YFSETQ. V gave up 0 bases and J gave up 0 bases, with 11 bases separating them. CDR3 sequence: CASSLGATSSTDTQYF. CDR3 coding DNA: TGCGCCAGCAGCTTGGGGGCTACCTCTAGCACAGATACGCAGTATTTT.

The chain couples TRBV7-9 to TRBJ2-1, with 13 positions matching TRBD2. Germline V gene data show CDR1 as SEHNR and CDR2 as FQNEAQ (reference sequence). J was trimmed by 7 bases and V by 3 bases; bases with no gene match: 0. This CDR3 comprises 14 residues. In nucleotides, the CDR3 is TGTGCCAGCAGCTTGGGACTAGCGGGAAATGAGCAGTTCTTC. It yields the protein CASSLGLAGNEQFF.

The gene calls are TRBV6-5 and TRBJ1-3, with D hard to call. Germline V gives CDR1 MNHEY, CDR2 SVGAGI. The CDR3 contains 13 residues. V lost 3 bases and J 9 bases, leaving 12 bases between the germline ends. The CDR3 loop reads CASSYSTVGTIYF. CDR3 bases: TGTGCCAGCAGTTATTCCACGGTGGGCACCATATATTTT.

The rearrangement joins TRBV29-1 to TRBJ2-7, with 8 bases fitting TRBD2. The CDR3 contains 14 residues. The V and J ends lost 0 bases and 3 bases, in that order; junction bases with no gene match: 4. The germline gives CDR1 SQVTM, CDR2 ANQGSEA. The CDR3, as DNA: TGCAGCGTTGAAGAGGCGGGAGGCCTCTACGAGCAGTACTTC. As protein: CSVEEAGGLYEQYF.

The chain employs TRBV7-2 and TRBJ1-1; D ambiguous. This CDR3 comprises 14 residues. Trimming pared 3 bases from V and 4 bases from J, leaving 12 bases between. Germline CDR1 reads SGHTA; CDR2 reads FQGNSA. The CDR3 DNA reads TGTGCCAGCAGCTTTTGGGCCCAGAGCACTGAAGCTTTCTTT. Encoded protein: CASSFWAQSTEAFF.

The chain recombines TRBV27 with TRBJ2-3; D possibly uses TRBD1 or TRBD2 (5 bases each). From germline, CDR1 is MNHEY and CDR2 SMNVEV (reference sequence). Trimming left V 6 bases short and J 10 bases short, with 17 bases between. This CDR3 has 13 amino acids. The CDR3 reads CASRGVSEKAQYF. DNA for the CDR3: TGTGCCAGCAGGGGGGTTTCTGAGAAAGCGCAGTATTTT.

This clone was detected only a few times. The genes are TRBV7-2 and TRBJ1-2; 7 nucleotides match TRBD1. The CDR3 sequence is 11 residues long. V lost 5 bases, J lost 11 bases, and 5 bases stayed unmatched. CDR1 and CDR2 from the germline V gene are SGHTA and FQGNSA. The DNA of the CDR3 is TGTGCCAGCAGCCCATTGACAGGGTACACCTTC. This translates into CASSPLTGYTF.

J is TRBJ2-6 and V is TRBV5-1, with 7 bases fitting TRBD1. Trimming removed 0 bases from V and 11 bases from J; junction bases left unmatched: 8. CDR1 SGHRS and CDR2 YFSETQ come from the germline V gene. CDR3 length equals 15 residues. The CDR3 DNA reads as TGCGCCAGCAGCTTGGAGCGGCAGGGGGTGGACGTCCTGACTTTC. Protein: CASSLERQGVDVLTF.

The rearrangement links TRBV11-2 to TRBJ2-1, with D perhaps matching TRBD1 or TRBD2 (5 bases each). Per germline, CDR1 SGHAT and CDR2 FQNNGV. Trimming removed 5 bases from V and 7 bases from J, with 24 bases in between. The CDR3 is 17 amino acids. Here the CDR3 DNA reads TGTGCCAGCAGCACCAAGACGACTTCCCTGGGGGTAAATGAGCAGTTCTTC. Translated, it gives CASSTKTTSLGVNEQFF.

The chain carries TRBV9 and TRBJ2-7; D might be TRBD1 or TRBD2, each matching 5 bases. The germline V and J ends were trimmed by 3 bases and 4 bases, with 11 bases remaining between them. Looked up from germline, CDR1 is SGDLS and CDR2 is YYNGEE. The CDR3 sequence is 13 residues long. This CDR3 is CASSADRGYEQYF. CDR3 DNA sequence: TGTGCCAGCAGCGCCGACAGAGGGTACGAGCAGTACTTC.

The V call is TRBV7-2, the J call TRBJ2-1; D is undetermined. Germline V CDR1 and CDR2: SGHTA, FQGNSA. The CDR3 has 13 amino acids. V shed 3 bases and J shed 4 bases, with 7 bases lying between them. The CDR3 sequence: CASSLAVYNEQFF. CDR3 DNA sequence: TGTGCCAGCAGCTTGGCCGTATACAATGAGCAGTTCTTC.

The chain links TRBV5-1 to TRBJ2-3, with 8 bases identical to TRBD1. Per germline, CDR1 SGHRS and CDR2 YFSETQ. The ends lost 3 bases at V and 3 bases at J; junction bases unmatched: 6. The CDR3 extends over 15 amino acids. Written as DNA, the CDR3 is TGCGCCAGCAGCTATCAGGGGGCGAGGACAGATACGCAGTATTTT. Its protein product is CASSYQGARTDTQYF.

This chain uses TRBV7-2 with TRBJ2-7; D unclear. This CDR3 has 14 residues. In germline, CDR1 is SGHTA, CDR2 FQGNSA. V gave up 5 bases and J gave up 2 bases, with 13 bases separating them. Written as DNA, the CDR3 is TGTGCCAGCAGCCGGTCCTATGGGGCCTACGAGCAGTACTTC. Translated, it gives CASSRSYGAYEQYF.

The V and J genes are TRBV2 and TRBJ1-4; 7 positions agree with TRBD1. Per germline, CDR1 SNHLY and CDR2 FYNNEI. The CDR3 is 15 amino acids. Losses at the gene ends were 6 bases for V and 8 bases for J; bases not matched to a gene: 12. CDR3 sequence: CASRATTGAWEKLFF. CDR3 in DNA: TGTGCCAGCAGGGCGACTACAGGGGCATGGGAAAAACTGTTTTTT.

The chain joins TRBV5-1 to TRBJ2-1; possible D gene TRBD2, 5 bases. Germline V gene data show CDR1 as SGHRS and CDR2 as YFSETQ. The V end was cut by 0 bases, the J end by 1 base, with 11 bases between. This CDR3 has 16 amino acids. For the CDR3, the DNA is TGCGCCAGCAGCTTGGTGCCGGGAACGTCCTACAATGAGCAGTTCTTC. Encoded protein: CASSLVPGTSYNEQFF.

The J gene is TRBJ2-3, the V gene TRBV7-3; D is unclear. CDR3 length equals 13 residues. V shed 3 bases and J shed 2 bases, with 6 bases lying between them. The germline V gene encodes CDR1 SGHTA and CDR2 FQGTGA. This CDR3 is CASSFLSTDTQYF. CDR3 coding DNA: TGTGCCAGCAGCTTTCTGTCCACAGATACGCAGTATTTT.

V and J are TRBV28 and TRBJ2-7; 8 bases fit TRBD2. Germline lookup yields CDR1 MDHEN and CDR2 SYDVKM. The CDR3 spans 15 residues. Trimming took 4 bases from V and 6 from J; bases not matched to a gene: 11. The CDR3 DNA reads TGTGCCAGCAGTTCGCGAAGACGGGAGGGTCGCGAGCAGTACTTC. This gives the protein CASSSRRREGREQYF.

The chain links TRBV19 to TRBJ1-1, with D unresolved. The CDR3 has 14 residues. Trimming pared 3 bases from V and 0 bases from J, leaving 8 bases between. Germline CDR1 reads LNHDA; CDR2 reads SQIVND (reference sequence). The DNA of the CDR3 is TGTGCCAGTAGTATGTTACGCCTGAACACTGAAGCTTTCTTT. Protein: CASSMLRLNTEAFF.

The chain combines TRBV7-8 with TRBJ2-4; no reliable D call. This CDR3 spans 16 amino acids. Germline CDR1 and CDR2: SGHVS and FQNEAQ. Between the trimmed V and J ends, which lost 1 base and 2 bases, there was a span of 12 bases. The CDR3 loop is CASSLGSIGTKNIQYF. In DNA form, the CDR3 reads TGTGCCAGCAGCTTAGGCTCTATCGGTACCAAAAACATTCAGTACTTC.

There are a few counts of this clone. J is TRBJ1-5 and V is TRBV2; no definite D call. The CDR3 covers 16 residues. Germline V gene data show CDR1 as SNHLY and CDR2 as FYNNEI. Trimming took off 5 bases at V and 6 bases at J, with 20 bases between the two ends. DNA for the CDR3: TGTGCCAGCAGTCCCGAAAGCGGCCTTAGTGGTCAGCCCCAGCATTTT. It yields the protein CASSPESGLSGQPQHF.